Each of the 14 T cell receptor beta chains below was sequenced from the same sample in a study of CD8 T cells in ankylosing spondylitis. TCRdb re-derived calls from the 5' RACE reads in MiXCR, one entry per CDR3 protein. The sample has a few hundred thousand distinct CDR3 sequences; around 20% are singletons. Material: blood, either unsorted or a sorted T cell fraction (not recorded which). Receptors originate from a male donor with ankylosing spondylitis or in good health (not recorded which).

The chain is built from TRBV19 and TRBJ2-3, with 7 bases matching TRBD1. Germline V lookup: CDR1 LNHDA, CDR2 SQIVND (reference sequence). The CDR3 totals 15 residues. Germline trimming cut 6 bases from V and 1 base from J; bases unmatched to any gene: 7. This chain's CDR3 is CASRGQARGTDTQYF. The CDR3 DNA reads TGTGCCAGTAGAGGACAGGCTCGCGGCACAGATACGCAGTATTTT. Supplemented by reference TRBV19 and TRBJ2-3, the full variable domain reads DGGITQSPKYLFRKEGQNVTLSCEQNLNHDAMYWYRQDPGQGLRLIYYSQIVNDFQKGDIAEGYSVSREKKESFPLTVTSAQKNPTAFYLCASRGQARGTDTQYFGPGTRLTVL.

This clonotype was observed at least ten times. The chain uses TRBV11-2 and TRBJ2-1; possible D gene TRBD2, 5 bases. Germline CDR1 is SGHAT and CDR2 is FQNNGV. The CDR3 runs 14 residues. Trimming left V 2 bases short and J 10 bases short, with 15 bases between. The DNA of the CDR3 is TGTGCCAGCAGCTTAAGGGCTAGCTACGGAGAGCAGTTCTTC. Its translation is CASSLRASYGEQFF. Complete variable domain (other parts from reference TRBV11-2 and TRBJ2-1): EAGVAQSPRYKIIEKRQSVAFWCNPISGHATLYWYQQILGQGPKLLIQFQNNGVVDDSQLPKDRFSAERLKGVDSTLKIQPAKLEDSAVYLCASSLRASYGEQFFGPGTRLTVL.

This clonotype was observed at least ten times. CDR3 sequence reads: CASSWVQGGEQYV. In DNA form, the CDR3 reads TGCGCCAGCAGCTGGGTACAGGGGGGAGAGCAGTACGTC. The rearrangement links TRBV5-1 to TRBJ2-7; 8 bases agree with TRBD1. The CDR3 extends over 13 amino acids. V shed 3 bases and J 7 bases; nucleotides not matched to a gene: 6. Germline V lookup: CDR1 SGHRS, CDR2 YFSETQ.

The sample holds a few counts of this clonotype. The V call is TRBV5-1, the J call TRBJ2-6; 8 positions match TRBD1. CDR3 length: 17 residues. Germline lookup yields CDR1 SGHRS and CDR2 YFSETQ. V lost 0 bases to trimming and J lost 3 bases; unmatched junction nucleotides: 5. CDR3 loop: CASSLAGGNGGANVLTF. CDR3 sequence (DNA): TGCGCCAGCAGCTTGGCAGGGGGCAACGGTGGGGCCAACGTCCTGACTTTC.

This clonotype was observed a handful of times. This chain uses TRBV6-1 with TRBJ2-3; D perhaps matches TRBD1 (6 bases). Germline CDR1 reads MNHNS; CDR2 reads SASEGT. Trimming cost V 3 bases and J 6 bases, with 16 bases left between them. The CDR3 runs 15 residues. The CDR3 DNA reads as TGTGCCAGCAGTGATTCTTCAGGGGCGGCGGATACGCAGTATTTT. As protein: CASSDSSGAADTQYF.

The chain joins TRBV5-1 to TRBJ2-5; D remains unclear. The CDR3 extends over 15 amino acids. Trimming removed 4 bases from V and 0 bases from J, with 13 bases in between. Germline lookup yields CDR1 SGHRS and CDR2 YFSETQ. This CDR3 reads CASSLPGGNQETQYF. The CDR3 coding sequence is TGCGCCAGCAGCCTGCCCGGTGGGAACCAAGAGACCCAGTACTTC.

In its sample, this clonotype was seen a few times. This chain joins TRBV7-6 and TRBJ2-1; 7 bases line up with TRBD2. V shed 0 bases, J shed 7 bases, and the junction held 6 bases outside the gene matches. From germline, CDR1 is SGHVS and CDR2 FNYEAQ. The CDR3 is 15 amino acids. The CDR3 DNA sequence: TGTGCCAGCAGCTTAGCGGGGGGGGAGTTGAATGAGCAGTTCTTC. Translated: CASSLAGGELNEQFF.

The chain carries TRBV27 and TRBJ2-6; D unclear. The CDR3 loop spans 14 amino acids. Germline assignment: CDR1 MNHEY and CDR2 SMNVEV (reference sequence). V was clipped by 4 bases and J by 0 bases, with 4 bases between them. CDR3 loop: CASSSASGANVLTF. The CDR3 nucleotides are TGTGCCAGCAGTTCAGCCTCTGGGGCCAACGTCCTGACTTTC.

V and J are TRBV6-2 or TRBV6-3 and TRBJ1-3; D is unclear. The germline V gene encodes CDR1 MNHEY and CDR2 SVGEGT. The CDR3 is 14 amino acids. The V and J ends lost 2 bases and 8 bases respectively, with 13 bases between them. CDR3: CASSYAEYRDTIYF. In DNA form, the CDR3 reads TGTGCCAGCAGTTACGCGGAGTACCGAGACACCATATATTTT.

For this clonotype: Sequence at one end of the junction differs from germline and may be a read error. For the CDR3, the DNA is TGTGCCAGCAGCCCGGGATATGAAGAGCGGTTCTTC. This codes for CASSPGYEERFF. The rearrangement links TRBV14 to TRBJ2-1; possibly TRBD2 for D (5 bases). CDR3 length: 12 amino acids. CDR1 and CDR2 from the germline V gene are SGHDN and FVKESK. The whole variable domain, filled in from reference TRBV14 and TRBJ2-1, reads EAGVTQFPSHSVIEKGQTVTLRCDPISGHDNLYWYRRVMGKEIKFLLHFVKESKQDESGMPNNRFLAERTGGTYSTLKVQPAELEDSGVYFCASSPGYEERFFGPGTRLTVL.

There are a few counts of this clonotype. DNA for the CDR3: TGTGCCTGGAGTCCCTCCCGGACTAGTACATACAATGAGCAGTTCTTC. Its translation is CAWSPSRTSTYNEQFF. The chain is built from TRBV30 and TRBJ2-1; the match to TRBD2 covers 7 bases. J gave up 4 bases and V 2 bases, and 11 bases lay outside the gene matches. The CDR3 is 16 amino acids. Germline CDR1 is GTSNPN and CDR2 is SVGIG (reference sequence).

The table lists this clonotype with a few counts. The J gene is TRBJ2-1, the V gene TRBV5-6; D unresolved. CDR1 and CDR2 from the germline V gene are SGHDT and YYEEEE. The V end was cut by 2 bases, the J end by 0 bases, with 9 bases between. CDR3 size: 15 residues. The CDR3: CASSFRQSSYNEQFF. CDR3 coding DNA: TGTGCCAGCAGCTTCCGGCAGAGCTCCTACAATGAGCAGTTCTTC.

The chain links TRBV21-1 to TRBJ2-3; TRBD1 is the table's D call and was not checked against the DNA. TRBV21-1 is given as a pseudogene. The CDR3 contains 16 residues. As DNA, the CDR3 is TGTGCCAGCAGCAATCCGTCAGGGGTGAGCACAGATACGCAGTATTTT. Translating it yields CASSNPSGVSTDTQYF.

This chain connects TRBV12-3 or TRBV12-4 to TRBJ1-3, with D possibly being TRBD1 (6 bases). The CDR3 length is 16 residues. The V and J ends lost 2 bases and 4 bases respectively, with 15 bases between them. The CDR3 nucleotides read TGTGCCAGCAGTTTAAGGGTGGGGCAGGGGGGAAACACCATATATTTT. This translates into CASSLRVGQGGNTIYF.